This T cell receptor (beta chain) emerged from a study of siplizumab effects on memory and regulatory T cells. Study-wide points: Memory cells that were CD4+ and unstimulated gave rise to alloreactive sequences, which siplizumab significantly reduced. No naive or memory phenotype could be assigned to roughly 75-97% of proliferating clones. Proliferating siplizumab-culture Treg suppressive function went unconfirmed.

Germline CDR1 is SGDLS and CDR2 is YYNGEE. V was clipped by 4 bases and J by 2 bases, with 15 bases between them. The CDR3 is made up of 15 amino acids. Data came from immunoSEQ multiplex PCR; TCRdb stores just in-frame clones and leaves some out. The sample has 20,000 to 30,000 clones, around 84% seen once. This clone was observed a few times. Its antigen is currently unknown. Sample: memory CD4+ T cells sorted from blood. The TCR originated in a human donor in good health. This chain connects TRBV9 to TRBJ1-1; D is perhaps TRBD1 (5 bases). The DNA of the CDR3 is TGTGCCAGCAGCCAGGCGGCGGGGGGAAACACTGAAGCTTTCTTT. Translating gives CASSQAAGGNTEAFF.